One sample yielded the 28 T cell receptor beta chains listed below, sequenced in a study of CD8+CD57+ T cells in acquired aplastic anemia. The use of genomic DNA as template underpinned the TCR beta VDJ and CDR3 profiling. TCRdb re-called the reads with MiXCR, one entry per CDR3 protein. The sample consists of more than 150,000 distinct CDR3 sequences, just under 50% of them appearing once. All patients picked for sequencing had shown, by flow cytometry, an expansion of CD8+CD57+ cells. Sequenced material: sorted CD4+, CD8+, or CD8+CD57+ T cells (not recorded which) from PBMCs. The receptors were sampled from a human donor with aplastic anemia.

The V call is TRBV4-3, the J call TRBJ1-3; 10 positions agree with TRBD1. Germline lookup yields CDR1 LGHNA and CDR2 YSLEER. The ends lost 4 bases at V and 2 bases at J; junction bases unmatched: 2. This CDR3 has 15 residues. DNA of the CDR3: TGCGCCAGCAGCCGAGACAGGGGGCCTGGAAACACCATATATTTT. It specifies CASSRDRGPGNTIYF.

In nucleotides, the CDR3 is TGTGCCAGCAGTAACCCTAGCGGGAGGGGATCCTACAATGAGCAGTTCTTC. Its protein product is CASSNPSGRGSYNEQFF. The J gene is TRBJ2-1, the V gene TRBV6-2 or TRBV6-3, with 12 bases aligning to TRBD2. This CDR3 comprises 17 residues. Trimming cost V 5 bases and J 1 base; bases outside gene matches: 6. CDR1 MNHEY and CDR2 SVGEGT come from the germline V gene.

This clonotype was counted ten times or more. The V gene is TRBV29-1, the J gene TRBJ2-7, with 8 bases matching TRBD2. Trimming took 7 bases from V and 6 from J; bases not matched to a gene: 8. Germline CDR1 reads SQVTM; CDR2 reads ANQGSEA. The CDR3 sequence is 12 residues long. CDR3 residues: CSAGTRGGEQYF. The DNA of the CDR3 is TGCAGCGCCGGGACTAGGGGTGGCGAGCAGTACTTC.

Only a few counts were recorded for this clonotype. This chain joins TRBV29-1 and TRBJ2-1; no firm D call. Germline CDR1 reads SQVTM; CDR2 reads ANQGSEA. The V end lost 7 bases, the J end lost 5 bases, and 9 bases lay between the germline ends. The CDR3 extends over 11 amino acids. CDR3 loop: CSAGPHNEQFF. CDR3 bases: TGCAGCGCCGGCCCCCACAATGAGCAGTTCTTC.

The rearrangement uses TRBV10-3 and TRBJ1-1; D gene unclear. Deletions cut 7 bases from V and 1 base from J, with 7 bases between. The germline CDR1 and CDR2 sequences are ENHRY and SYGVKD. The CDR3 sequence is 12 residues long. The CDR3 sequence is CAIKPGNTEAFF. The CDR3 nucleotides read TGTGCCATCAAGCCCGGGAACACTGAAGCTTTCTTT.

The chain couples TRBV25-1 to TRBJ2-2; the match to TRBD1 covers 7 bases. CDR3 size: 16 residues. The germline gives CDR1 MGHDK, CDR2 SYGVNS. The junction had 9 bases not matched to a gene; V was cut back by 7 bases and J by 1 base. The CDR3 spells CASNDSRGMNTGELFF. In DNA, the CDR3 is TGTGCCAGCAATGACAGCAGGGGGATGAACACCGGGGAGCTGTTTTTT.

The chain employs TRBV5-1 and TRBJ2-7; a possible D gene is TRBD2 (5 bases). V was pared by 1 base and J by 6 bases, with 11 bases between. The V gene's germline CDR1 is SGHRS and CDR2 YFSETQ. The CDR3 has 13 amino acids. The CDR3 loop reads CASSLPLGGEQYF. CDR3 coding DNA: TGCGCCAGCAGCTTGCCCCTAGGAGGCGAGCAGTACTTC.

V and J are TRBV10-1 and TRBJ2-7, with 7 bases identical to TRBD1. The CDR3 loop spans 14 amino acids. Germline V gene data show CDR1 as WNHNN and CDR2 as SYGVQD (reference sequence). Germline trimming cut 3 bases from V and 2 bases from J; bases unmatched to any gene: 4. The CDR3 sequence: CASSEGQAPYEQYF. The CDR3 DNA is TGCGCCAGCAGTGAAGGACAGGCGCCCTACGAGCAGTACTTC.

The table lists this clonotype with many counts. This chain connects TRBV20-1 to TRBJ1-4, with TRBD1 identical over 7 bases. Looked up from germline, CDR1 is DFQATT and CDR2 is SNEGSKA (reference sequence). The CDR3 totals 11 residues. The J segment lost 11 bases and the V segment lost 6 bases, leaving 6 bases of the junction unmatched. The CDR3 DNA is TGCAGTGCCCGACAGGGAGTCAAACTGTTTTTT. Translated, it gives CSARQGVKLFF.

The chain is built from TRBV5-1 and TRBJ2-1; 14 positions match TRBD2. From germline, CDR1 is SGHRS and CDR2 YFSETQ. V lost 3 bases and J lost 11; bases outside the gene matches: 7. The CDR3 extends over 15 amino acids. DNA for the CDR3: TGCGCCAGCAGCTCTGGGACTAGCGGGAGCATCCAGCAGTTCTTC. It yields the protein CASSSGTSGSIQQFF.

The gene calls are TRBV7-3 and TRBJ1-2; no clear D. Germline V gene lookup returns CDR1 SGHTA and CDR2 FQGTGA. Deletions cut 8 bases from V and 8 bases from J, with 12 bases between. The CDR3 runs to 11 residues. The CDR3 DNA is TGTGCCAGCGGACTGACACCAGGCTACACCTTC. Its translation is CASGLTPGYTF. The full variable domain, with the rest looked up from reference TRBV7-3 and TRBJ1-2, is GAGVSQTPSNKVTEKGKYVELRCDPISGHTALYWYRQSLGQGPEFLIYFQGTGAADDSGLPNDRFFAVRPEGSVSTLKIQRTERGDSAVYLCASGLTPGYTFGSGTRLTVV.

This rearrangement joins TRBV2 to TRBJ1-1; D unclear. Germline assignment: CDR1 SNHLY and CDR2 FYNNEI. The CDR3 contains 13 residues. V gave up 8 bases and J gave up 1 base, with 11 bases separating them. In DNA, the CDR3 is TGTGCCAGCGAGGCAGAAAGGAACACTGAAGCTTTCTTT. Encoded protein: CASEAERNTEAFF.

CDR3 in amino acids: CAIMASGAEAFF. In nucleotides, the CDR3 is TGTGCCATCATGGCGTCCGGGGCTGAAGCTTTCTTT. The chain carries TRBV10-3 and TRBJ1-1; D gene uncertain. Germline assignment: CDR1 ENHRY and CDR2 SYGVKD. This CDR3 spans 12 amino acids. V lost 7 bases to trimming and J lost 6 bases, with 12 bases between them.

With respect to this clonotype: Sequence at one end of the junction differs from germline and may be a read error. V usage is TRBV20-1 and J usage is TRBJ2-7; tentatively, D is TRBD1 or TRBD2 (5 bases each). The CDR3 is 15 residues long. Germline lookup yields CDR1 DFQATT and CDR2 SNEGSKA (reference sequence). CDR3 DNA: TGCAGTGCTAGTCCTCTCCACAGGAGGCCCTACGGGCAGTACTTC. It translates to CSASPLHRRPYGQYF.

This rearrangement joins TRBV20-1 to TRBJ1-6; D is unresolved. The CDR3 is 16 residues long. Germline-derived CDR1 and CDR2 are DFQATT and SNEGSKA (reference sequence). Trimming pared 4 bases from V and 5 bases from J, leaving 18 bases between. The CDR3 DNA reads TGCAGTGCTAATACGGAAGGGAGCCTTAATAATTCACCCCTCCACTTT. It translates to CSANTEGSLNNSPLHF.

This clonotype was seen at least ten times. CDR3 protein: CASSLAHAGTDTQYF. In DNA, the CDR3 is TGCGCCAGCAGCTTGGCCCATGCAGGCACAGATACGCAGTATTTT. The chain has TRBV5-1 and TRBJ2-3; D call uncertain. Trimming pared 0 bases from V and 1 base from J, leaving 9 bases between. Germline values: CDR1 SGHRS, CDR2 YFSETQ. This CDR3 region has 15 residues.

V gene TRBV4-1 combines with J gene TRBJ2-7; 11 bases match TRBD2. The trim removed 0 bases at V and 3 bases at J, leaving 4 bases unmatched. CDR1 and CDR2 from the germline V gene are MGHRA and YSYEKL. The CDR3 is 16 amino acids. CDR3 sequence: CASSQDSTSGGYEQYF. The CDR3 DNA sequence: TGCGCCAGCAGCCAAGATTCAACTAGCGGGGGCTACGAGCAGTACTTC.

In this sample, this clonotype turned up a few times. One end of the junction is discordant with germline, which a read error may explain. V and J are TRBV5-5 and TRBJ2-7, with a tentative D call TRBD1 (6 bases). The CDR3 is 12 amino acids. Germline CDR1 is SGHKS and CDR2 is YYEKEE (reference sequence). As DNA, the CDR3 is TGTGCCAGCAGCCGCCCAGACAGGCTTGGGGGATTC. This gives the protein CASSRPDRLGGF.

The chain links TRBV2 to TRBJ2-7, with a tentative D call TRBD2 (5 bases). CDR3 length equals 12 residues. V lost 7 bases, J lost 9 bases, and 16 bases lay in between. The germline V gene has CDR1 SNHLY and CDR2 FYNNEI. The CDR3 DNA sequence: TGTGCCAGCACTCGACAAGAAGGAGGGCAGTACTTC. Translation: CASTRQEGGQYF. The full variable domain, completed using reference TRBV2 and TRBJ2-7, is EPEVTQTPSHQVTQMGQEVILRCVPISNHLYFYWYRQILGQKVEFLVSFYNNEISEKSEIFDDQFSVERPDGSNFTLKIRSTKLEDSAMYFCASTRQEGGQYFGPGTRLTVT.

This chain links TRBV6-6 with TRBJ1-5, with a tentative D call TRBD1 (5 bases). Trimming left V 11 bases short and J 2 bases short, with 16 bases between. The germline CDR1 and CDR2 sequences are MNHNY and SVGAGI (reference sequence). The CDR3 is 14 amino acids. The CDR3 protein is CASRTGAGNQPQHF. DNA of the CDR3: TGTGCCTCCCGAACCGGGGCGGGCAATCAGCCCCAGCATTTT.

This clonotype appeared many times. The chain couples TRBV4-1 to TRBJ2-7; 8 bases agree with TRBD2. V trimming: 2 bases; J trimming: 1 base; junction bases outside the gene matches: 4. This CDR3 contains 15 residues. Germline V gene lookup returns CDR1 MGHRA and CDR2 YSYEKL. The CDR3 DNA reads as TGCGCCAGCAGCCAACCACTAGCGGCGTCCTACGAGCAGTACTTC. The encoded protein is CASSQPLAASYEQYF.

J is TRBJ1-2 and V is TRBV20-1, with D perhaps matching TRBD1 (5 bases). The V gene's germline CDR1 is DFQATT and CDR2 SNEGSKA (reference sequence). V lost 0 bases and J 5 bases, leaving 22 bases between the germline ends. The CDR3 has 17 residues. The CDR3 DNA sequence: TGCAGTGCTAGAGATTTAAGCCAAAGGGACGGGACTTATGGCTACACCTTC. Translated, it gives CSARDLSQRDGTYGYTF.

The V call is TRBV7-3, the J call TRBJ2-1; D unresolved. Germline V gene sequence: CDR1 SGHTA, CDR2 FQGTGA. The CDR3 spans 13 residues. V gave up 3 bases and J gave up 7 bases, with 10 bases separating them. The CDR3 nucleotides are TGTGCCAGCAGCTTCTTCCCAAGTAATGAGCAGTTCTTC. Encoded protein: CASSFFPSNEQFF. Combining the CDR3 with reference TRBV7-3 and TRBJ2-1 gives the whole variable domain GAGVSQTPSNKVTEKGKYVELRCDPISGHTALYWYRQSLGQGPEFLIYFQGTGAADDSGLPNDRFFAVRPEGSVSTLKIQRTERGDSAVYLCASSFFPSNEQFFGPGTRLTVL.

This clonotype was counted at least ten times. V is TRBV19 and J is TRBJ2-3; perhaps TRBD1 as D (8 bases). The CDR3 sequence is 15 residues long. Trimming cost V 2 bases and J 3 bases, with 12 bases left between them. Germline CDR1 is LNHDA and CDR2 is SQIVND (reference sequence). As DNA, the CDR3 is TGTGCCAGTAGTATATCACAGGGGGGGACAGATACGCAGTATTTT. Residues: CASSISQGGTDTQYF.

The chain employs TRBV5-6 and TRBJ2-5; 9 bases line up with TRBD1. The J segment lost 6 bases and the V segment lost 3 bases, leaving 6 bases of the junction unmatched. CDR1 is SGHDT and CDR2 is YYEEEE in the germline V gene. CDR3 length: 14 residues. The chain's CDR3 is CASSSGQGIQTQYF. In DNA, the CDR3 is TGTGCCAGCAGCTCGGGACAGGGTATACAGACCCAGTACTTC.

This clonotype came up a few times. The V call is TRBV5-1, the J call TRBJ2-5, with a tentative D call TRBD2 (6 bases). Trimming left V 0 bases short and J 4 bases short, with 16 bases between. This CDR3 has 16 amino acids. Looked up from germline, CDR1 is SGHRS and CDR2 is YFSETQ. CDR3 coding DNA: TGCGCCAGCAGCTTGGAGGAGGGGATTTACGCAGAGACCCAGTACTTC. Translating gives CASSLEEGIYAETQYF.

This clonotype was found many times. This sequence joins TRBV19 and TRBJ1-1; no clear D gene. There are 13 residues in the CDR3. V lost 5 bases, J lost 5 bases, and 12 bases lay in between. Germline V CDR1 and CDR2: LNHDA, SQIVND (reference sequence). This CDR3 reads CASSGLRMTEAFF. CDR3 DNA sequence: TGTGCCAGTAGTGGTCTCCGTATGACTGAAGCTTTCTTT.

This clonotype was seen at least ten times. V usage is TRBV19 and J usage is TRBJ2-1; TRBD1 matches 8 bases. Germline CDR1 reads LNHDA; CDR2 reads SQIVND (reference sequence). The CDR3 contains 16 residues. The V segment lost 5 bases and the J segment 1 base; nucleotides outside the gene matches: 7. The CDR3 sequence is CASSVHRDRSYNEQFF. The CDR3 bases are TGTGCCAGTAGTGTCCACCGGGACAGGTCCTACAATGAGCAGTTCTTC.